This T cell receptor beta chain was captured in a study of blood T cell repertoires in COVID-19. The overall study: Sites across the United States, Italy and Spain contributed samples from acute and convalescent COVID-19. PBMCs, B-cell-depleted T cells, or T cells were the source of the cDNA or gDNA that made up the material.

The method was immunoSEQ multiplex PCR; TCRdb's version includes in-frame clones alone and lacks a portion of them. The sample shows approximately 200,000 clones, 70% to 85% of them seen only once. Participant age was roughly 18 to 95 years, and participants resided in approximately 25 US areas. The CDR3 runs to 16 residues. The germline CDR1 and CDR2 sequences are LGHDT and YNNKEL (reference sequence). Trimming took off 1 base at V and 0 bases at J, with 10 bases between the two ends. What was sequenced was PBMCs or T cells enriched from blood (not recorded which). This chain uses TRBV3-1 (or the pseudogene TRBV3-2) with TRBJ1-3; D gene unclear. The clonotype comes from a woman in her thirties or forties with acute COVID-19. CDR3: CASSQAYVNSGNTIYF. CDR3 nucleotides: TGTGCCAGCAGCCAAGCCTACGTCAACTCTGGAAACACCATATATTTT.